This entry is about one TCR beta chain. For repertoire sequencing, the TCR beta CDR3 regions were amplified from RNA transcripts. The first-round RT-PCR employed HTBI primers together with the Qiagen OneStep RT-PCR kit. A multiplex PCR was then performed as the second round. TCRdb fed the multiplex PCR reads into MiXCR, producing one record per CDR3 protein. The sample holds hundreds of thousands of distinct CDR3 sequences, 20% to 25% seen once. Germline values: CDR1 MNHEY, CDR2 SMNVEV (reference sequence). The CDR3 is made up of 13 amino acids. The V gene lost 5 bases and the J gene lost 7 bases, with 14 bases spanning the gap. The data were obtained in a study of Graves' ophthalmopathy and Graves' hyperthyroidism.

The sample was peripheral blood. V is TRBV27 and J is TRBJ1-2; D is uncertain. The receptor's source is a young woman with stable Graves' hyperthyroidism. Some clones in this sample may be carry-over from other donors' samples. The chain's CDR3 is CASSPTVFGGYTF. The DNA for the CDR3 is TGTGCCAGCAGTCCTACAGTATTTGGTGGCTACACCTTC.